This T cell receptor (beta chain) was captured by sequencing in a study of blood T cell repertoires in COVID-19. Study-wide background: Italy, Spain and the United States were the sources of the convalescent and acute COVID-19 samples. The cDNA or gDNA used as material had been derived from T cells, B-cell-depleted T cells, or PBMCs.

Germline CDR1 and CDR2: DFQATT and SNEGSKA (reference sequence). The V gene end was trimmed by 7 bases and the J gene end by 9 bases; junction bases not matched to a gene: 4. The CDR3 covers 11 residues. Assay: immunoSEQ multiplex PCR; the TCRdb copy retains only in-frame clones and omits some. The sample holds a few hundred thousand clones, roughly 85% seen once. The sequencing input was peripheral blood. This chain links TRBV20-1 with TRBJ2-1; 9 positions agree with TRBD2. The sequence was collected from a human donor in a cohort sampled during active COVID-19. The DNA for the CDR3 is TGCAGTGTGCGGGGGGGCCTTGAGCAGTTCTTC. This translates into CSVRGGLEQFF.